The subject of this entry is one T cell receptor (beta chain). Profiling relied on immunoSEQ multiplex PCR, and the TCRdb table lists in-frame clones only, not all of them. The repertoire has roughly 92,000 clones, 85% to 90% of them found once; the top ten carry roughly 1.5%. The germline V gene has CDR1 ENHRY and CDR2 SYGVKD. V shed 6 bases and J shed 2 bases, with 11 bases lying between them. The CDR3 loop spans 14 amino acids. The data originate from a study of T cells after somatic rescue of genetic block. This chain uses TRBV10-3 with TRBJ1-5; maybe TRBD1 (6 bases). Sequencing used peripheral blood mononuclear cells (PBMCs). The sequence was obtained from a woman aged 18-29 years. CDR3 DNA sequence: TGTGCCATCAGCGGGGGCTCGGGCAATCAGCCCCAGCATTTT. Translated, it gives CAISGGSGNQPQHF.